The 9 T cell receptor beta chains below were found in one sample sequenced in a study of regulatory T cells in long-lasting Graves disease. Time point in this sample: newly diagnosed GD, antithyroid drugs for less than 3 months. Construction of the TCR library relied on RNA isolated from PBMCs. Relying on iRepertoire HTBI primers and Arm-PCR of CDR3 regions, the team built TCR beta libraries. TCRdb processed the multiplex PCR reads anew with MiXCR; each CDR3 protein has one entry. The sample records 450,000 to 600,000 distinct CDR3 sequences, 15% to 20% being singletons. These records were also assigned to another study, of T cells in Graves' hyperthyroidism and ophthalmopathy.

This material consisted of peripheral blood mononuclear cells (PBMCs), taken at new diagnosis, from a patient treated with antithyroid drugs. These receptors were obtained from a man in his forties with Graves disease.

This clonotype was picked up one time. The genes are TRBV30 and TRBJ1-3; D possibly corresponds to TRBD1 (5 bases). The CDR3 totals 15 residues. Per the germline V gene, CDR1 is GTSNPN and CDR2 is SVGIG (reference sequence). Trimming pared 3 bases from V and 4 bases from J, leaving 16 bases between. This CDR3 is CAWRFRRGTGNTIYF. CDR3 nucleotides: TGTGCCTGGAGATTCAGGAGGGGTACGGGAAACACCATATATTTT.

This chain uses TRBV7-8 with TRBJ2-4, with 12 positions matching TRBD2. Germline V gene sequence: CDR1 SGHVS, CDR2 FQNEAQ. V trimming: 5 bases; J trimming: 9 bases; junction bases outside the gene matches: 14. CDR3 length: 17 amino acids. CDR3 nucleotide sequence: TGTGCCAGCAGCCCGAGACTAGCGGGAGATCTAGGAGGCATTCAGTACTTC. Protein sequence: CASSPRLAGDLGGIQYF.

This clonotype was seen at least ten times. The CDR3 region is CASSQVPSGTYEQYF. Here the CDR3 DNA reads TGTGCCAGCAGCCAAGTTCCCAGCGGAACCTACGAGCAGTACTTC. This sequence joins TRBV3-1 and TRBJ2-7, with a possible D match to TRBD2 (5 bases). Germline V CDR1 and CDR2: LGHDT, YNNKEL (reference sequence). V was shortened by 1 base and J by 2 bases, with 12 bases between the two germline ends. There are 15 residues in the CDR3.

The genes are TRBV5-1 and TRBJ2-5; D possibly uses TRBD1 or TRBD2 (5 bases each). Deletions cut 4 bases from V and 0 bases from J, with 16 bases between. Germline CDR1 and CDR2: SGHRS and YFSETQ. There are 16 residues in the CDR3. CDR3 DNA sequence: TGCGCCAGCAGCCTGGCCGGGGCAGAAAACCAAGAGACCCAGTACTTC. Translated, it gives CASSLAGAENQETQYF.

There are a few counts of this clonotype. This rearrangement joins TRBV5-1 to TRBJ2-5, with D possibly matching TRBD2 (6 bases). The germline gives CDR1 SGHRS, CDR2 YFSETQ. This CDR3 has 16 residues. The V end lost 0 bases, the J end lost 5 bases, and 17 bases lay between the germline ends. CDR3 in DNA: TGCGCCAGCAGCTTGGCCTTGGGGGGAGTCGGGGAGACCCAGTACTTC. It specifies CASSLALGGVGETQYF.

The chain carries TRBV12-3 or TRBV12-4 and TRBJ1-1; TRBD1 agrees at 7 bases. The CDR3 contains 15 residues. Trimming at V came to 1 base and at J to 4 bases, leaving 6 bases not matched to a gene. The CDR3 is CASSLGPGGGTEAFF. The DNA of the CDR3 is TGTGCCAGCAGTTTAGGCCCAGGGGGGGGCACTGAAGCTTTCTTT.

This clonotype was picked up many times. The chain recombines TRBV18 with TRBJ2-1, with unresolved D. CDR1 is KGHSH, CDR2 LQKENI, per germline. Trimming shortened V by 1 base and J by 4 bases, and 11 bases separated the two germline ends. The CDR3 has 15 amino acids. The CDR3 spells CASSPLTSDYNEQFF. Here the CDR3 DNA reads TGTGCCAGCTCACCACTTACGAGCGATTACAATGAGCAGTTCTTC.

This clonotype was seen repeatedly, ten times or more. The V and J genes are TRBV12-3 or TRBV12-4 and TRBJ1-1; D is undetermined. This CDR3 contains 14 residues. Deletions cut 6 bases from V and 0 bases from J, with 11 bases between. The CDR3 bases are TGTGCCAGCAGCCCCGGTATCATGAACACTGAAGCTTTCTTT. Translating gives CASSPGIMNTEAFF.

This clonotype was counted at least ten times. V usage is TRBV6-5 and J usage is TRBJ1-2, with D possibly TRBD1 on 5 matching bases. This CDR3 region has 15 residues. Trimming cost V 0 bases and J 5 bases, with 13 bases left between them. CDR1 and CDR2 (germline): MNHEY, SVGAGI. The CDR3 DNA reads TGTGCCAGCAGTTACTCGATTGGACAATGGTATGGCTACACCTTC. Its protein product is CASSYSIGQWYGYTF.